This T cell receptor (beta chain) originates from a study of shared clonotypes between healthy human individuals. Study findings and constraints: Clonotype sharing across a few donors was observed for around 5.1% of naive CD4 clonotypes.

Comment on this clone: Antigen specificity is unknown.

The junction had 10 bases not matched to a gene; V was cut back by 4 bases and J by 7 bases. CDR1 and CDR2 from the germline V gene are SGHRS and YFSETQ. This CDR3 has 14 amino acids. Donors were healthy HIV-negative adults without recently reported acute infections or vaccinations. In the CD4+ fraction, cells were divided into CD45RA+ naive and CD45RA-negative memory subsets. The authors split each subset's genomic DNA evenly across several immunoSEQ plates. Data came from immunoSEQ multiplex PCR; TCRdb stores just in-frame clones and leaves some out. Of about 2.3 million clones listed, approximately 95% are singletons.

The sequenced sample was naive CD4+ T cells from PBMCs. Subset denoted: CD45RA+ positively selected. This clonotype was sampled from a man between 18 and 29 years old in good health. Some clones in this sample may be carry-over from other donors' samples. The genes are TRBV5-1 and TRBJ2-7, with 8 positions matching TRBD1. CDR3 DNA: TGCGCCAGCAGCCCCGGGACAGGTCGGGGGGAGCAGTACTTC. This sequence encodes CASSPGTGRGEQYF.